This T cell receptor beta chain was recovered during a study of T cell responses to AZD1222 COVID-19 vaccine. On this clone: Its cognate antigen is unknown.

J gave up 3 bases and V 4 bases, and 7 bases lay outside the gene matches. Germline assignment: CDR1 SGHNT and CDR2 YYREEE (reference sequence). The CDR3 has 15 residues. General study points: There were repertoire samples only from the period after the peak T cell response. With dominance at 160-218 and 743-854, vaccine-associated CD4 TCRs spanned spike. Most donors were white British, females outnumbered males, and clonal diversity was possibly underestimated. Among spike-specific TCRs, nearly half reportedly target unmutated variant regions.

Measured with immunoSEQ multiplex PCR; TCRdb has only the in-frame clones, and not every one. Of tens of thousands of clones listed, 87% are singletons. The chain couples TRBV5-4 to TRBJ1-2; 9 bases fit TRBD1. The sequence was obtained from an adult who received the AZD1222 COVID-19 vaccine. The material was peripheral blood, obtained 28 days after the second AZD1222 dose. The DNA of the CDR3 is TGTGCCAGCAGCAGTGCGGGACAGGGCGACTATGGCTACACCTTC. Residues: CASSSAGQGDYGYTF. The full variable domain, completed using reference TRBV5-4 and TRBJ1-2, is ETGVTQSPTHLIKTRGQQVTLRCSSQSGHNTVSWYQQALGQGPQFIFQYYREEENGRGNFPPRFSGLQFPNYSSELNVNALELDDSALYLCASSSAGQGDYGYTFGSGTRLTVV.